There are a few counts of the clone carrying this T cell receptor beta chain. This sample was taken from a study of blood T cell repertoires in COVID-19. Clones were read by immunoSEQ multiplex PCR, and TCRdb kept only the in-frame ones, dropping some. The sample lists about 400,000 clones, roughly 88% occurring once. Material: PBMCs or T cells enriched from blood (not recorded which). The TCR originated in a woman in her 30s with acute COVID-19.

The CDR3 bases are TGTGCCAGCCAGGGACAGGGAGAAGTTTATGAGCAGTTCTTC. Amino acids: CASQGQGEVYEQFF. This sequence joins TRBV6-5 and TRBJ2-1, with 9 nucleotides matching TRBD1. The CDR3 has 14 amino acids. V shed 8 bases, J shed 8 bases, and the junction held 10 bases outside the gene matches. CDR1 MNHEY and CDR2 SVGAGI come from the germline V gene.